The 32 T cell receptor beta chains below all came from one sample that was sequenced in a study of siplizumab effects on memory and regulatory T cells. Repertoires were generated with immunoSEQ multiplex PCR, while TCRdb's copy carries only in-frame clones and drops some. The sample has more than 85,000 clones, about 91% seen once. The specimen sequenced was Tregs sorted from blood. These receptors came from a human donor in good health.

This chain links TRBV5-1 with TRBJ1-1; D not certain. The CDR3 loop spans 15 amino acids. With 4 bases removed from V and 3 bases from J, the gap between germline ends came to 16 bases. Germline CDR1 is SGHRS and CDR2 is YFSETQ. The CDR3 spells CASSHGPNLYTEAFF. For the CDR3, the DNA is TGCGCCAGCAGCCACGGTCCCAATTTATACACTGAAGCTTTCTTT.

This chain connects TRBV29-1 to TRBJ1-2, with 8 bases matching TRBD1. The V and J ends lost 7 bases and 3 bases, in that order; junction bases with no gene match: 4. The germline CDR1 and CDR2 sequences are SQVTM and ANQGSEA. CDR3 length: 12 amino acids. The CDR3 protein is CSAGQGDYGYTF. The CDR3 bases are TGCAGCGCCGGACAGGGAGACTATGGCTACACCTTC.

The genes are TRBV5-1 and TRBJ2-6, with 8 bases lining up with TRBD1. V was clipped by 3 bases and J by 2 bases; unmatched bases: 4. The CDR3 is made up of 16 amino acids. CDR1 is SGHRS, CDR2 YFSETQ, per germline. The CDR3 sequence: CASSWGQVPGANVLTF. Here the CDR3 DNA reads TGCGCCAGCAGCTGGGGACAGGTTCCTGGGGCCAACGTCCTGACTTTC.

The V and J genes are TRBV12-5 and TRBJ2-1, with D unclear. The CDR3 covers 17 residues. Trimming took off 0 bases at V and 2 bases at J, with 14 bases between the two ends. Germline CDR1 reads LGHNT; CDR2 reads FRNRAP. DNA for the CDR3: TGTGCTAGTGGTTTGGTACGGGCCCTCCCCACCTACAATGAGCAGTTCTTC. Residues: CASGLVRALPTYNEQFF.

V and J are TRBV27 and TRBJ1-1, with D unresolved. Germline lookup yields CDR1 MNHEY and CDR2 SMNVEV (reference sequence). CDR3 length: 13 residues. The V and J ends lost 6 bases and 1 base respectively, with 9 bases between them. The CDR3 DNA reads TGTGCCAGCAGGACCTACTCGAACACTGAAGCTTTCTTT. Translation: CASRTYSNTEAFF.

As DNA, the CDR3 is TGTGCCAGCAGACAGACAGGGCCAAATTCACCCCTCCACTTT. Protein sequence: CASRQTGPNSPLHF. This chain connects TRBV25-1 to TRBJ1-6; TRBD1 aligns across 7 bases. Germline values: CDR1 MGHDK, CDR2 SYGVNS. Trimming removed 6 bases from V and 7 bases from J; junction bases left unmatched: 6. The CDR3 extends over 14 amino acids.

The sample holds one count of this clone. The V and J genes are TRBV10-1 and TRBJ2-5; possibly TRBD1 or TRBD2 for D (6 bases each). V lost 0 bases and J lost 4, with 12 bases in between. Germline CDR1 reads WNHNN; CDR2 reads SYGVQD (reference sequence). The CDR3 covers 15 residues. DNA of the CDR3: TGCGCCAGCAGTGAGTCGAGTGGGGGGCCAGAGACCCAGTACTTC. Amino acid sequence: CASSESSGGPETQYF.

This clone was seen once. The chain joins TRBV5-1 to TRBJ1-4, with D possibly being TRBD1 (5 bases). The CDR3 sequence is 14 residues long. V shed 3 bases and J shed 6 bases, with 12 bases lying between them. CDR1 and CDR2 from the germline V gene are SGHRS and YFSETQ. CDR3 DNA sequence: TGCGCCAGCAGCTCCATACAGGCGGATGAAAAACTGTTTTTT. This encodes CASSSIQADEKLFF.

This clone came up a few times. The chain uses TRBV7-6 and TRBJ1-5; the D is unclear. V was pared by 5 bases and J by 7 bases, with 12 bases between. Per the germline V gene, CDR1 is SGHVS and CDR2 is FNYEAQ. The CDR3 spans 13 residues. Here the CDR3 reads CASSRDVGQPQHF. The CDR3 DNA reads as TGTGCCAGCAGCAGAGATGTGGGACAGCCCCAGCATTTT.

The chain couples TRBV7-3 to TRBJ1-1; 7 positions agree with TRBD1. Germline V gene sequence: CDR1 SGHTA, CDR2 FQGTGA. J lost 5 bases, V lost 4 bases, and 4 bases had no gene match. The CDR3 consists of 13 residues. In DNA form, the CDR3 reads TGTGCCAGCAGCTCCAACAGGGGTACTGAAGCTTTCTTT. It encodes CASSSNRGTEAFF.

The V and J genes are TRBV7-2 and TRBJ1-4; no definite D call. Trimming took 4 bases from V and 0 from J, leaving 12 bases between them. The CDR3 consists of 16 residues. Germline CDR1 reads SGHTA; CDR2 reads FQGNSA. The chain's CDR3 is CASSSRGRATNEKLFF. The DNA of the CDR3 is TGTGCCAGCAGCTCCCGTGGCCGGGCAACTAATGAAAAACTGTTTTTT.

This clone came up once. The chain uses TRBV7-9 and TRBJ2-1; D remains unclear. The V and J ends lost 5 bases and 5 bases respectively, with 7 bases between them. Germline lookup yields CDR1 SEHNR and CDR2 FQNEAQ (reference sequence). The CDR3 has 12 amino acids. The CDR3 region has the DNA TGTGCCAGCAGCCCTTATGACAATGAGCAGTTCTTC. It encodes CASSPYDNEQFF.

V and J are TRBV19 and TRBJ2-5, with TRBD2 identical over 13 bases. From germline, CDR1 is LNHDA and CDR2 SQIVND (reference sequence). The CDR3 runs 17 residues. The junction had 6 bases not matched to a gene; V was cut back by 5 bases and J by 0 bases. In DNA form, the CDR3 reads TGTGCCAGTAGTTCACTAGCGGGGGGGGCGTACCAAGAGACCCAGTACTTC. Translation gives CASSSLAGGAYQETQYF.

This rearrangement joins TRBV7-8 to TRBJ2-7; 7 bases agree with TRBD1. The germline CDR1 and CDR2 sequences are SGHVS and FQNEAQ. The CDR3 runs to 16 residues. Trimming removed 5 bases from V and 0 bases from J; junction bases left unmatched: 10. The CDR3 DNA sequence: TGTGCCAGCAGCACCCGGACAGGCCGAAGCTCCTACGAGCAGTACTTC. Protein product: CASSTRTGRSSYEQYF.

This rearrangement joins TRBV30 to TRBJ2-5; D gene uncertain. The DNA end is a closer match to TRBJ2-7, so the J assignment may be wrong. Germline V gene lookup returns CDR1 GTSNPN and CDR2 SVGIG (reference sequence). The CDR3 contains 14 residues. The CDR3 DNA sequence: TGTGCCTGGAGTGTAAGAAGGGAATCCTACGAGCAGTACTTC. It encodes CAWSVRRESYEQYF.

The rearrangement links TRBV2 to TRBJ1-4, with TRBD1 as a possible D gene (5 bases). Germline loops: CDR1 SNHLY, CDR2 FYNNEI. The CDR3 is 16 residues long. Trimming pared 5 bases from V and 10 bases from J, leaving 23 bases between. This CDR3 reads CASSPQVGAGRGKLFF. The DNA of the CDR3 is TGTGCCAGCAGTCCCCAAGTTGGGGCCGGGAGGGGAAAACTGTTTTTT. The full variable domain, rest sourced from reference TRBV2 and TRBJ1-4, is EPEVTQTPSHQVTQMGQEVILRCVPISNHLYFYWYRQILGQKVEFLVSFYNNEISEKSEIFDDQFSVERPDGSNFTLKIRSTKLEDSAMYFCASSPQVGAGRGKLFFGSGTQLSVL.

The chain has TRBV30 and TRBJ1-2; D not resolved. The germline V gene has CDR1 GTSNPN and CDR2 SVGIG (reference sequence). CDR3 size: 13 residues. The CDR3, as DNA: TGTGCTGGTAGTCGTATACTCTTGGGTGGCTACACCTTC. Encoded protein: CAGSRILLGGYTF.

Comment on this clone: The missing conserved phenylalanine or tryptophan at the end of this CDR3 makes a read error likely. The limits of the CDR3 on the DNA are not certain, so only TCRdb's listed CDR3 is given. The chain combines TRBV25-1 with TRBJ1-2. The CDR3 is 11 residues long, counting both termini. The germline CDR1 and CDR2 sequences are MGHDK and SYGVNS. This chain's CDR3 is CASSDPRQTLA.

This rearrangement joins TRBV11-2 to TRBJ2-1; D unresolved. V shed 1 base and J shed 2 bases, with 9 bases lying between them. The CDR3 totals 15 residues. The V gene's germline CDR1 is SGHAT and CDR2 FQNNGV. The CDR3 is CASSLGVDAYNEQFF. CDR3 DNA sequence: TGTGCCAGCAGCTTAGGGGTGGATGCCTACAATGAGCAGTTCTTC.

The chain carries TRBV6-5 and TRBJ2-2; D is perhaps TRBD2 (6 bases). Trimming left V 6 bases short and J 7 bases short, with 18 bases between. The germline V gene has CDR1 MNHEY and CDR2 SVGAGI. The CDR3 consists of 15 residues. Here the CDR3 reads CASRPTGVSIGELFF. The DNA for the CDR3 is TGTGCCAGCAGGCCCACGGGGGTCAGCATCGGGGAGCTGTTTTTT.

The V gene is TRBV5-6, the J gene TRBJ1-3, with D tentatively TRBD1 (5 bases). This CDR3 has 14 residues. Between the trimmed V and J ends, which lost 5 bases and 3 bases, there was a span of 12 bases. CDR1 SGHDT and CDR2 YYEEEE come from the germline V gene. Written as DNA, the CDR3 is TGTGCCAGCAGTTGGGACGGCCATGGAAACACCATATATTTT. It encodes CASSWDGHGNTIYF.

The chain combines TRBV5-4 with TRBJ2-2; maybe TRBD1 (6 bases). CDR3 length: 17 amino acids. V was shortened by 1 base and J by 2 bases, with 15 bases between the two germline ends. CDR1 is SGHNT and CDR2 is YYREEE in the germline V gene (reference sequence). This CDR3 reads CASSLRLRGGNTGELFF. For the CDR3, the DNA is TGTGCCAGCAGCTTGCGCCTTCGAGGGGGTAACACCGGGGAGCTGTTTTTT.

The rearrangement joins TRBV6-1 to TRBJ1-5; TRBD1 is a possible D gene (5 bases). V was pared by 3 bases and J by 7 bases, with 13 bases between. The CDR3 runs 14 residues. Germline V gene data show CDR1 as MNHNS and CDR2 as SASEGT. CDR3 DNA: TGTGCCAGCAGTGAGTTTTCGGGGCGGCAGCCCCAGCATTTT. It codes for CASSEFSGRQPQHF.

The chain uses TRBV7-9 and TRBJ2-7; a weak D match, TRBD1 (6 bases). Trimming took 3 bases from V and 3 from J, leaving 18 bases between them. CDR1 and CDR2 (germline): SEHNR, FQNEAQ (reference sequence). The CDR3 consists of 16 residues. The CDR3 reads CASSFYPGQRIYEQYF. In DNA form, the CDR3 reads TGTGCCAGCAGCTTTTACCCGGGACAACGGATCTACGAGCAGTACTTC.

The rearrangement links TRBV5-1 to TRBJ2-5; possible D gene TRBD1, 5 bases. CDR3 size: 15 residues. Trimming left V 3 bases short and J 1 base short, with 13 bases between. The germline V gene encodes CDR1 SGHRS and CDR2 YFSETQ. CDR3: CASSSQTVLQETQYF. Here the CDR3 DNA reads TGCGCCAGCAGCTCACAGACAGTTCTCCAAGAGACCCAGTACTTC.

The CDR3 DNA reads as TGTGCCAGCAGTCGTCAACAAAGCTACGAGCAGTACTTC. Translation gives CASSRQQSYEQYF. The chain joins TRBV27 to TRBJ2-7; D uncertain. The V and J ends lost 5 bases and 3 bases respectively, with 11 bases between them. This CDR3 has 13 amino acids. Germline CDR1 and CDR2: MNHEY and SMNVEV (reference sequence).

The chain recombines TRBV4-2 with TRBJ2-3; possible D gene TRBD2, 8 bases. This CDR3 is 14 amino acids long. V was shortened by 4 bases and J by 4 bases, with 12 bases between the two germline ends. CDR1 is LGHNA and CDR2 is YNFKEQ in the germline V gene. The CDR3 nucleotides are TGTGCCAGCAGCCCGGGAGGGGGCCCAGATACGCAGTATTTT. Translating gives CASSPGGGPDTQYF.

V usage is TRBV4-1 and J usage is TRBJ1-3; no clear D gene. The germline V gene encodes CDR1 MGHRA and CDR2 YSYEKL. This CDR3 contains 15 residues. The germline V and J ends were trimmed by 1 base and 0 bases, with 7 bases remaining between them. CDR3 nucleotides: TGCGCCAGCAGCCAAGGCTGGGGCTCTGGAAACACCATATATTTT. It encodes CASSQGWGSGNTIYF.

This clone was seen a single time. The chain uses TRBV27 and TRBJ2-7; the D call may be TRBD1 or TRBD2 (5 bases each). Trimming pared 5 bases from V and 6 bases from J, leaving 20 bases between. The CDR3 covers 15 residues. From germline, CDR1 is MNHEY and CDR2 SMNVEV (reference sequence). The CDR3 sequence: CASSTPGPGWGEQYF. CDR3 coding DNA: TGTGCCAGCAGTACCCCGGGACCAGGGTGGGGCGAGCAGTACTTC.

The rearrangement links TRBV6-4 to TRBJ1-2; 10 positions match TRBD1. The CDR3 length is 14 residues. The ends lost 3 bases at V and 4 bases at J; junction bases unmatched: 2. Germline CDR1 reads MRHNA; CDR2 reads SNTAGT. The CDR3: CASSETGGGYGYTF. CDR3 nucleotides: TGTGCCAGCAGTGAGACAGGGGGCGGCTATGGCTACACCTTC.

V usage is TRBV5-1 and J usage is TRBJ2-7; D not resolved. CDR1 is SGHRS, CDR2 YFSETQ, per germline. V was pared by 7 bases and J by 4 bases, with 9 bases between. The CDR3 contains 11 residues. CDR3 sequence reads: CASGDGYEQYF. The CDR3 nucleotides are TGCGCCAGCGGCGACGGTTACGAGCAGTACTTC.

CDR3 in DNA: TGTGCCAGCAGTCGACAGGGAAGAGCTTTCTTT. It codes for CASSRQGRAFF. The genes are TRBV6-5 and TRBJ1-1, with TRBD1 matching over 7 bases. The CDR3 runs 11 residues. V shed 5 bases and J 10 bases; nucleotides not matched to a gene: 4. The germline gives CDR1 MNHEY, CDR2 SVGAGI.